Sequencing of this T cell receptor (beta chain) was carried out in a study of blood T cell repertoires in COVID-19. Study information: T cells, B-cell-depleted T cells, or PBMCs supplied cDNA or gDNA.

CDR1 and CDR2 from the germline V gene are SGHTA and FQGTGA. V was cut by 1 base and J by 0 bases, with 9 bases left in between. CDR3 length equals 16 residues. TCRdb's copy holds only in-frame clones and misses some; the assay was immunoSEQ multiplex PCR. The sample contains about 300,000 clones, approximately 84% of which appear only once. The Seattle site enrolled patients during active infection and followed them longitudinally. The V and J genes are TRBV7-3 and TRBJ2-2; a possible D gene is TRBD2 (6 bases). This TCR derives from a human donor with COVID-19, enrolled during active disease. The donor label of this sample is uncertain. Input material: peripheral blood. The CDR3 nucleotides read TGTGCCAGCAGCTTAATCCCTAGCGCGAACACCGGGGAGCTGTTTTTT. Translated: CASSLIPSANTGELFF.